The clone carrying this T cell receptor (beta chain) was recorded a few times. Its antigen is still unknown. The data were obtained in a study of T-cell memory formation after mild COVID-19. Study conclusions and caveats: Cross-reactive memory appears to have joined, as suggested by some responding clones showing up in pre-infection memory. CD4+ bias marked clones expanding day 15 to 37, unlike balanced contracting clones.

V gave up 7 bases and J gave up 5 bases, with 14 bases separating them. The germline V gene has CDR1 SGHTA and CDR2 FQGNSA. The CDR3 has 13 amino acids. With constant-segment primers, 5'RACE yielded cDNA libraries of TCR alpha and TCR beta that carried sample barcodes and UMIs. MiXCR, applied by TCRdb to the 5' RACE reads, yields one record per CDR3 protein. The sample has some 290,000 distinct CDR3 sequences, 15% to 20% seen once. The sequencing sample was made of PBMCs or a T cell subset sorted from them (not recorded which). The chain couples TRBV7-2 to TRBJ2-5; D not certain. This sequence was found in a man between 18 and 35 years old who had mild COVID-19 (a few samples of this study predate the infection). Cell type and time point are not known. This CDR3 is CASTPRIRETQYF. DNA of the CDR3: TGTGCCAGCACCCCTCGAATCCGGGAGACCCAGTACTTC.